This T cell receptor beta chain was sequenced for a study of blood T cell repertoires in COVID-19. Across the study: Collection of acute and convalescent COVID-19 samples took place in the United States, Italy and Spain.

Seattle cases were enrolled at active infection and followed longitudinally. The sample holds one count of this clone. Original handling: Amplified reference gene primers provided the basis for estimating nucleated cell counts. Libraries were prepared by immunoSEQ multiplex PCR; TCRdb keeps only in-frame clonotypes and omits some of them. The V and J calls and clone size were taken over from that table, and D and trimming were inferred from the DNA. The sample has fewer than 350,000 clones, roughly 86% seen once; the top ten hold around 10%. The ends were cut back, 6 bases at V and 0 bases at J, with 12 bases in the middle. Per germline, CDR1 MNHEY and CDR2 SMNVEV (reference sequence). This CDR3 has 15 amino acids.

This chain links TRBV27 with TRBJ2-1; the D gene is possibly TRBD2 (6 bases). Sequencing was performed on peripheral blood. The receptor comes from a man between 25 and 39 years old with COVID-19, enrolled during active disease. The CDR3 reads CASRARGISYNEQFF. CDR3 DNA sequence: TGTGCCAGCAGGGCGCGGGGAATCTCCTACAATGAGCAGTTCTTC.